A single T cell receptor (beta chain) is shown here with its context. This clonotype was found many times. Its specific antigen is unknown. Base quality data are lacking; no much larger clone is found one base away. Receptors were amplified or captured by 5' RACE. Instrument used: NextSeq 500. In the TCR library protocol, unique molecular identifiers were attached to individual cDNA molecules to correct for PCR bias and sequencing error. Sequencing covered both TCR alpha and beta chains, and within each sample the abundances of alpha and beta sequences were tightly co-correlated. In the original analysis: Decombinator V4 was used to annotate TCR sequences for V gene, J gene and CDR3. Expanded TCRs were defined as changing significantly between any two time points under a Poisson model with p below 0.0001. TCR abundances were normalised to the total number of TCRs sequenced per sample and expressed as counts per million. MAIT TCRs were defined by TRAV1-2 paired with TRAJ12, TRAJ20 or TRAJ33, and iNKT TCRs by TRAV10 paired with TRAJ18. A search of VDJdb, accessed on 1 November 2021, was run for TCRs annotated to CMV, EBV and SARS-CoV-2, with TCRs annotated for multiple antigens excluded. TCRdb trimmed the raw reads at Q25, called clones with MiXCR and kept productive beta chains. Rows with one shared CDR3 protein collapse into an entry with the most common genes and DNA. TCRdb assigned the V and J calls; the authors' analysis was not used. The sample table contains 85,000 to 100,000 distinct CDR3 sequences; only one count was recorded for about 11% of them. Approximately 5% of the sample rests with the top ten.

The data derive from a study of early T cells in non-severe SARS-CoV-2 infection (dated by TCRdb to the early 2020s). Broadly, across the study: Because TCR sequencing was done on bulk RNA from unsorted whole blood, the alpha and beta chains could not be paired. Overall study results and their limits: VDJdb matching was skewed toward anti-spike CD8 responses, so virus-specific expansions were likely underestimated and private and CD4 specificities were missed.

This was a case-control study nested in a cohort of healthcare workers in London, UK, who had nasopharyngeal swab PCR tests and blood samples taken every week. Healthcare workers were recruited between 23 and 31 March 2020, during the week of the UK lockdown, and were followed weekly for up to about 16 weeks. The CDR3, from cysteine to phenylalanine, totals 15 residues. Solely the CDR3 DNA is kept, with 45 bases framed from the first base. Sequences MNHNY (CDR1) and SVGAGI (CDR2) are obtained from the germline V gene (reference sequence). V was cut back by 2 bases and J by 4 bases, leaving a gap of 9 bases between them.

Recombination linked TRBV6-6 to TRBJ1-6, with the D gene call left open. This receptor was obtained from an adult who was a healthcare worker with PCR-confirmed SARS-CoV-2 infection or an uninfected control (not recorded which). Material for sequencing was whole blood. The CDR3 in this case is CASSYPTTYNSPLHF. The nucleotide sequence reads as follows: TGTGCCAGCAGTTACCCTACGACGTATAATTCACCCCTCCACTTT.